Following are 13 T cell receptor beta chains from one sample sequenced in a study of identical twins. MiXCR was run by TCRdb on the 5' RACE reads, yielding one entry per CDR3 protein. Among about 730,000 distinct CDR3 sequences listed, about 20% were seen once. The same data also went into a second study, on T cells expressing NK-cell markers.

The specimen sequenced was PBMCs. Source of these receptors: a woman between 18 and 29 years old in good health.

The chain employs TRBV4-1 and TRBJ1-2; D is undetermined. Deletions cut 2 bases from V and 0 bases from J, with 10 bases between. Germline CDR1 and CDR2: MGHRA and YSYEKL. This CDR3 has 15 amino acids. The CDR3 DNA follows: TGCGCCAGCAGCCAACCCACACGAGCTAACTATGGCTACACCTTC. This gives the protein CASSQPTRANYGYTF.

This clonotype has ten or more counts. The CDR3 bases are TGCAGTGCTCTCTATAGCGGGAGGGCCTTGAATGAGCAGTTCTTC. It codes for CSALYSGRALNEQFF. The chain couples TRBV20-1 to TRBJ2-1; 11 bases map to TRBD2. V was clipped by 5 bases and J by 7 bases; unmatched bases: 10. The CDR3 extends over 15 amino acids. Germline V gene lookup returns CDR1 DFQATT and CDR2 SNEGSKA (reference sequence).

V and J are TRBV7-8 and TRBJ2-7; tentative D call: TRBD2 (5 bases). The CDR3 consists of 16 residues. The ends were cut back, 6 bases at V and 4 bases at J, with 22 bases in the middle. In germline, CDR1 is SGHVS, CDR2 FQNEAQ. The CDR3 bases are TGTGCCAGCAGGGTGATGGGAGTTAGCGTGGGGTACGAGCAGTACTTC. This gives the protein CASRVMGVSVGYEQYF.

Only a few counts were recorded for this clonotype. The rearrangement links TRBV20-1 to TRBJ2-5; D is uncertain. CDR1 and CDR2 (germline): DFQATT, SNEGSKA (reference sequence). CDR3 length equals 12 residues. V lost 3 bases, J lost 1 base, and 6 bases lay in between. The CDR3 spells CSASYIQETQYF. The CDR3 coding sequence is TGCAGTGCTAGTTACATCCAAGAGACCCAGTACTTC.

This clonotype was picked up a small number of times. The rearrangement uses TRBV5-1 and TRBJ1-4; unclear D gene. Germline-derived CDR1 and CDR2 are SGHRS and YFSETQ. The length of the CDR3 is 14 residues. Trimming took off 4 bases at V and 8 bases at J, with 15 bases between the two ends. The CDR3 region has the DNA TGCGCCAGCAGCCCCGGACCCGACGGGGAAAAACTGTTTTTT. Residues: CASSPGPDGEKLFF.

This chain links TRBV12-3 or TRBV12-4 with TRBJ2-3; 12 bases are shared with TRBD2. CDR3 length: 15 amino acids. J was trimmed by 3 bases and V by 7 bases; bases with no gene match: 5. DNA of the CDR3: TGTGCCAGCACTAAACTAGCGGGAGGTACAGATACGCAGTATTTT. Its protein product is CASTKLAGGTDTQYF.

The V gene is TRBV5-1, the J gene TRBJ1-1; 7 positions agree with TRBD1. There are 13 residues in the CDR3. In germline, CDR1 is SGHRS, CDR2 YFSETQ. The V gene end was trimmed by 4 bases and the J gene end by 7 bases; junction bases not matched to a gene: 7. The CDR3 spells CASSRGQAGEAFF. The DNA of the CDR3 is TGCGCCAGCAGCCGAGGACAGGCCGGTGAAGCTTTCTTT.

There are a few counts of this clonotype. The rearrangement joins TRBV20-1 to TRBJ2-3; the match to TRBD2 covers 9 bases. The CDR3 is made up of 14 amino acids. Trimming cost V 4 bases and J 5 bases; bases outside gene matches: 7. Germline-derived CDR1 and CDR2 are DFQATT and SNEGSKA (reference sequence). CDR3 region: CSAIGGGARDTQYF. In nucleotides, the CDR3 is TGCAGTGCTATAGGCGGGGGGGCCCGAGATACGCAGTATTTT.

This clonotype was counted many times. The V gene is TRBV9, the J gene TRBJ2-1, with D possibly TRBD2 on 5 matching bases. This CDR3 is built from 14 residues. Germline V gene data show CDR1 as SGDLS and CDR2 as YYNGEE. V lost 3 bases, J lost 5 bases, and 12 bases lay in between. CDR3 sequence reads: CASSGRRAHNEQFF. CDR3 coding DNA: TGTGCCAGCAGCGGGAGGAGAGCCCACAATGAGCAGTTCTTC.

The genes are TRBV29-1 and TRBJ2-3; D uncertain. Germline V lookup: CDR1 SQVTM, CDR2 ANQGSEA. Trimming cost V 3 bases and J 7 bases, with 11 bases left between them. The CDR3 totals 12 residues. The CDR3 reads CSVDMDGYTQYF. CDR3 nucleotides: TGCAGCGTTGACATGGACGGTTATACGCAGTATTTT.

This CDR3 is CASSLEAGHYQPQHF. The CDR3 DNA sequence: TGTGCCAGCAGTTTGGAGGCAGGACACTATCAGCCCCAGCATTTT. This chain joins TRBV12-3 or TRBV12-4 and TRBJ1-5; a possible D gene is TRBD1 (5 bases). V was cut by 3 bases and J by 5 bases, with 14 bases left in between. The CDR3 contains 15 residues.

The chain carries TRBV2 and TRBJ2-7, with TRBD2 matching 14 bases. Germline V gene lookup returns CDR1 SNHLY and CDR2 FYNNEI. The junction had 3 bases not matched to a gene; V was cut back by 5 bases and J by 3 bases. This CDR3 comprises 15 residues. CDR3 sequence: CASSRLAGGNYEQYF. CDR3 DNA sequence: TGTGCCAGCAGTCGACTAGCGGGGGGGAACTACGAGCAGTACTTC.

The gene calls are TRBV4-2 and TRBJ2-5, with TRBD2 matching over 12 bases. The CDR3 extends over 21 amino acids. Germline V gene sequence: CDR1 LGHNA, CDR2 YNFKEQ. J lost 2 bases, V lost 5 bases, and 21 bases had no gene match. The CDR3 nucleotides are TGTGCCAGCAGCGAATCTAGCGGGAGGGATGTTGAGTGGGCCATACAAGAGACCCAGTACTTC. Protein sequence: CASSESSGRDVEWAIQETQYF.